This T cell receptor (beta chain) was observed in a study of cytomegalovirus exposure and HLA in healthy donors. A word on this clone: As yet, its antigen is unknown.

This CDR3 is 12 amino acids long. The germline gives CDR1 ENHRY, CDR2 SYGVKD. Trimming left V 6 bases short and J 5 bases short, with 10 bases between. PCR amplification relied on 60 Vbeta primers (plus 13 Jbeta primers). Data came from immunoSEQ multiplex PCR; TCRdb stores just in-frame clones and leaves some out. The sample has under 200,000 clones, over 75% seen once. Study-wide results and limits: Several of the most significant clusters appeared linked to common viral pathogens, based on a later analysis.

The receptor comes from a woman between 45 and 60 years old in good health and CMV-seropositive. Specimen: PBMCs. The chain is built from TRBV10-3 and TRBJ1-1; the D gene is possibly TRBD1 (6 bases). The CDR3 region is CAIRPGVTEAFF. CDR3 in DNA: TGTGCCATCAGACCAGGGGTAACTGAAGCTTTCTTT.